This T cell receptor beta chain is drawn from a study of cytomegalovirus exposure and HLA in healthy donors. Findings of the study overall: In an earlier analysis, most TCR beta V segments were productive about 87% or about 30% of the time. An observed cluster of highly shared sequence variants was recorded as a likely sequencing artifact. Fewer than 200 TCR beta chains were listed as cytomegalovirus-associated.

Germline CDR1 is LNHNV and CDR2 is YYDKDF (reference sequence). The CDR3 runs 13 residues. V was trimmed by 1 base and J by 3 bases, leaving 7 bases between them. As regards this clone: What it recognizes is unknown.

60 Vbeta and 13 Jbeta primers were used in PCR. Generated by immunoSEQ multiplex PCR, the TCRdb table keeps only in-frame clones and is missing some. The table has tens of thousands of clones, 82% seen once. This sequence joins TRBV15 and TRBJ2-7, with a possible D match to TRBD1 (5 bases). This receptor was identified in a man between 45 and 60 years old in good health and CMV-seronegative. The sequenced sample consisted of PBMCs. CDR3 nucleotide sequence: TGTGCCACCAGCAGAGTTGACAGCTACGAGCAGTACTTC. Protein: CATSRVDSYEQYF.